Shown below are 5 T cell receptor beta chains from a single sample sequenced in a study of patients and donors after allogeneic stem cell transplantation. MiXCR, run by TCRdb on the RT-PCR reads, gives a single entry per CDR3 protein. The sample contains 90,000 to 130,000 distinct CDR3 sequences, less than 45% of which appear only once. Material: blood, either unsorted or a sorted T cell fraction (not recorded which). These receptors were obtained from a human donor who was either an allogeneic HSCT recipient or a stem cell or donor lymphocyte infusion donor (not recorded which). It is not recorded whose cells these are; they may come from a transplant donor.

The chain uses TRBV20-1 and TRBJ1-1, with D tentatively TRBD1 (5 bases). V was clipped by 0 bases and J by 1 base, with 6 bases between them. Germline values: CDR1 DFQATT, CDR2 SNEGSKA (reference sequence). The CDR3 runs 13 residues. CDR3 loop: CSARDGGNTEAFF. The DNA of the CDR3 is TGCAGTGCTAGAGATGGGGGGAACACTGAAGCTTTCTTT.

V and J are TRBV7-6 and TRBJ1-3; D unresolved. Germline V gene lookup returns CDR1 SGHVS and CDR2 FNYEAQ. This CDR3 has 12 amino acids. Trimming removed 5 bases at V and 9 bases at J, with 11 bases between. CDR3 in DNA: TGTGCCAGCAGCCCACTGGGGAGCACCATATATTTT. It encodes CASSPLGSTIYF.

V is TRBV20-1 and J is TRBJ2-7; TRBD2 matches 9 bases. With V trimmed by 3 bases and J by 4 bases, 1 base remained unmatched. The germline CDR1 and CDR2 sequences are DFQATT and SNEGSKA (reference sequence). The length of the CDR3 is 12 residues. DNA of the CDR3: TGCAGTGCTAGGCGGGAGGGATACGAGCAGTACTTC. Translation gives CSARREGYEQYF.

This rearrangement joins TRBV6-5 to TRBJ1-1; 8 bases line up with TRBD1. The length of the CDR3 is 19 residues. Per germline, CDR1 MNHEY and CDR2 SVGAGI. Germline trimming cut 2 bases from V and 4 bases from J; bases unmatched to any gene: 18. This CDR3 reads CASSYRTSMPGGWATEAFF. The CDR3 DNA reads TGTGCCAGCAGTTACCGGACTTCTATGCCAGGGGGCTGGGCCACTGAAGCTTTCTTT.

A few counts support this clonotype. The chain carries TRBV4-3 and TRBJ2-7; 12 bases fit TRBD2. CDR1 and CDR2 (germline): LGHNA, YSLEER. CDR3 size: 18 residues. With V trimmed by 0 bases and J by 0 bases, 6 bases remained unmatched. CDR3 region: CASSQDRGLAGLSYEQYF. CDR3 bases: TGCGCCAGCAGCCAAGATCGCGGACTAGCGGGACTCTCCTACGAGCAGTACTTC.